These T cell receptor beta chains were read from a single sample in a study of cytomegalovirus exposure and HLA in healthy donors. The method was immunoSEQ multiplex PCR; TCRdb's version includes in-frame clones alone and lacks a portion of them. The sample gives over 150,000 clones, 70% to 90% of which show up once; around 5.6% is in the top ten. Sample: PBMCs. The receptors were gathered from a woman in her thirties or forties in good health and CMV-seropositive. The CDR3 runs from the conserved cysteine through the conserved F or W. The order of the fields is J gene, CDR3 length, V gene, CDR3 protein.

J gene: TRBJ1-1
CDR3 length: 15
V gene: TRBV18
CDR3 protein: CASSPPGRAVGEAFF

J gene: TRBJ2-5
CDR3 length: 15
V gene: TRBV7-3
CDR3 protein: CASSLTGRGEETQYF

J gene: TRBJ2-3
CDR3 length: 15
V gene: TRBV7-2
CDR3 protein: CASSRRDLVTDTQYF

J gene: TRBJ2-3
CDR3 length: 15
V gene: TRBV30
CDR3 protein: CAWSSLAGGPDTQYF

J gene: TRBJ1-5
CDR3 length: 15
V gene: TRBV5-1
CDR3 protein: CASSPTGGSNQPQHF

J gene: TRBJ2-1
CDR3 length: 16
V gene: TRBV28
CDR3 protein: CASSILWTSGYNEQFF

J gene: TRBJ2-3
CDR3 length: 14
V gene: TRBV5-5
CDR3 protein: CASSSRTGPDTQYF

J gene: TRBJ2-3
CDR3 length: 15
V gene: TRBV10-1
CDR3 protein: CASSLDDRGTDTQYF

J gene: TRBJ2-7
CDR3 length: 14
V gene: TRBV5-1
CDR3 protein: CASSPSGISYEQYF

J gene: TRBJ2-7
CDR3 length: 14
V gene: TRBV5-1
CDR3 protein: CASSLTLAGDEQYF

J gene: TRBJ2-2
CDR3 length: 14
V gene: TRBV2
CDR3 protein: CASSEEVGTGELFF

J gene: TRBJ1-4
CDR3 length: 15
V gene: TRBV6-5
CDR3 protein: CASSLSSGGGRKLFF

J gene: TRBJ2-2
CDR3 length: 15
V gene: TRBV27
CDR3 protein: CASSVAQGVTGELFF

J gene: TRBJ1-2
CDR3 length: 15
V gene: TRBV15
CDR3 protein: CATSRGQGAAWGYTF

J gene: TRBJ1-4
CDR3 length: 14
V gene: TRBV2
CDR3 protein: CASRYRGLNEKLFF

J gene: TRBJ1-3
CDR3 length: 14
V gene: TRBV11-2
CDR3 protein: CASSFIRGGNTIYF

J gene: TRBJ1-2
CDR3 length: 14
V gene: TRBV7-9
CDR3 protein: CASSLSMTQDGYTF

J gene: TRBJ2-5
CDR3 length: 14
V gene: TRBV5-8
CDR3 protein: CASPRRGGGETQYF

J gene: TRBJ2-1
CDR3 length: 15
V gene: TRBV10-3
CDR3 protein: CAISGTSGWGNEQFF

J gene: TRBJ2-7
CDR3 length: 15
V gene: TRBV7-9
CDR3 protein: CASSTAGTGAYEQYF

J gene: TRBJ2-4
CDR3 length: 18
V gene: TRBV18
CDR3 protein: CASSPSPQGSVTKNIQYF

J gene: TRBJ1-4
CDR3 length: 14
V gene: TRBV9
CDR3 protein: CASSETVQPEKLFF

J gene: TRBJ1-1
CDR3 length: 14
V gene: TRBV25-1
CDR3 protein: CASSIQGGFAEAFF

J gene: TRBJ1-2
CDR3 length: 13
V gene: TRBV5-1
CDR3 protein: CASSGRANYGYTF

J gene: TRBJ2-1
CDR3 length: 13
V gene: TRBV7-2
CDR3 protein: CASSLAGVGEQFF

J gene: TRBJ2-6
CDR3 length: 18
V gene: TRBV7-9
CDR3 protein: CASSLGGRALSGANVLTF